This is a list of T cell receptor beta chains from one sample in a study of blood T cells in healthy people across ages. TCRdb reprocessed the 5' RACE reads with MiXCR, giving one entry per CDR3 protein. The repertoire has over 450,000 distinct CDR3 sequences, 24% of them found once; the top ten carry around 10%. The same data also contributed to another study, on T cells of mothers and their children.

Sequencing used blood. The receptor source for this set is a boy between 10 and 17 years old in good health. CDR3s include the opening cysteine and the closing phenylalanine or tryptophan. Fields, in order: D gene, clone size, J gene, V gene, CDR3 DNA, CDR3 protein. A D gene is named only where the DNA matches it firmly. The listing skips clone size in some rows; elsewhere it reads once, few, many or a size class.

d_call: NA
clone_size: NA
j_call: TRBJ2-3
v_call: TRBV5-8
cdr3_nt: TGTGCCAGCAGCTTGACTATACAGGGCCCGAGGGATACGCAGTATTTT
cdr3_aa: CASSLTIQGPRDTQYF

d_call: NA
clone_size: NA
j_call: TRBJ2-2
v_call: TRBV20-1
cdr3_nt: TGCAGTGCTTCTACCTTCGGGGAGCTGTTTTTT
cdr3_aa: CSASTFGELFF

d_call: NA
clone_size: few
j_call: TRBJ2-3
v_call: TRBV5-1
cdr3_nt: TGCGCCAGCAGCTTGTCCCGGACAGCCCTCACAGATACGCAGTATTTT
cdr3_aa: CASSLSRTALTDTQYF

d_call: TRBD2
clone_size: NA
j_call: TRBJ2-1
v_call: TRBV6-2/TRBV6-3
cdr3_nt: TGTGCCAGCAGTTACCAGGGACTAGAACTTGACAATGAGCAGTTCTTC
cdr3_aa: CASSYQGLELDNEQFF

d_call: NA
clone_size: few
j_call: TRBJ1-2
v_call: TRBV12-3/TRBV12-4
cdr3_nt: TGTGCCAGCAGTTTTTTAAGGGGGAACTATGGCTACACCTTC
cdr3_aa: CASSFLRGNYGYTF

d_call: NA
clone_size: many
j_call: TRBJ2-3
v_call: TRBV7-2
cdr3_nt: TGTGCCAGCAGCGAAATGCTAGCTAGGGATACGCAGTATTTT
cdr3_aa: CASSEMLARDTQYF

d_call: NA
clone_size: few
j_call: TRBJ2-1
v_call: TRBV7-9
cdr3_nt: TGTGCCAGCAGCTTGCCATGCCGGGCCCCCGGCGGTGAGCAGTTCTTC
cdr3_aa: CASSLPCRAPGGEQFF

d_call: NA
clone_size: few
j_call: TRBJ1-1
v_call: TRBV11-2
cdr3_nt: TGTGCCAGCAGCTTGTACAGGCAATCCAACACCGAAGCTTTCTTT
cdr3_aa: CASSLYRQSNTEAFF

d_call: NA
clone_size: many
j_call: TRBJ1-2
v_call: TRBV4-1
cdr3_nt: TGCGCCAGCAGCCAAGTGAGGGTGGGCTATGGCTACACCTTC
cdr3_aa: CASSQVRVGYGYTF

d_call: NA
clone_size: NA
j_call: TRBJ2-7
v_call: TRBV7-2
cdr3_nt: TGTGCCAGCAGCCAATCTGTCCGAACCTACGAGCAGTACTTC
cdr3_aa: CASSQSVRTYEQYF

d_call: NA
clone_size: few
j_call: TRBJ2-7
v_call: TRBV28
cdr3_nt: TGTGCCTCAAGGGGGGGGTCCCCCTACGAGCAGTACTTC
cdr3_aa: CASRGGSPYEQYF

d_call: NA
clone_size: NA
j_call: TRBJ2-5
v_call: TRBV28
cdr3_nt: TGTGCCAGCAGCCTGATGTCGGGCCTGAAAGAGACCCAGTACTTC
cdr3_aa: CASSLMSGLKETQYF

d_call: NA
clone_size: NA
j_call: TRBJ2-1
v_call: TRBV2
cdr3_nt: TGTGCCAGCAGCCCCACCGCGGGACAGATCTACAATGAGCAGTTCTTC
cdr3_aa: CASSPTAGQIYNEQFF

d_call: TRBD1
clone_size: few
j_call: TRBJ2-7
v_call: TRBV6-2/TRBV6-3
cdr3_nt: TGTGCCAGCAGTTCCACAGGGGGCGTTTACGAGCAGTACTTC
cdr3_aa: CASSSTGGVYEQYF

d_call: TRBD1
clone_size: NA
j_call: TRBJ1-2
v_call: TRBV20-1
cdr3_nt: TGCAGTGCTAAGGTAGACAGGGGAAACTATGGCTACACCTTC
cdr3_aa: CSAKVDRGNYGYTF

d_call: NA
clone_size: NA
j_call: TRBJ1-1
v_call: TRBV9
cdr3_nt: TGTGCCAGCAGCCTCTCAGGGCGGGGTGAAGCTTTCTTT
cdr3_aa: CASSLSGRGEAFF

d_call: NA
clone_size: few
j_call: TRBJ1-3
v_call: TRBV6-5
cdr3_nt: TGTGCCAGCAGTTACTCGATGGAGGGCCCTGGAAACACCATATATTTT
cdr3_aa: CASSYSMEGPGNTIYF

d_call: TRBD1
clone_size: NA
j_call: TRBJ2-1
v_call: TRBV7-9
cdr3_nt: TGTGCCAGCAGCTTAGCCACCAGGGGGAACAATGAGCAGTTCTTC
cdr3_aa: CASSLATRGNNEQFF

d_call: NA
clone_size: NA
j_call: TRBJ2-5
v_call: TRBV15
cdr3_nt: TGTGCCACCAGCAGAGTCGGACAGCAAGAGACCCAGTACTTC
cdr3_aa: CATSRVGQQETQYF

d_call: NA
clone_size: NA
j_call: TRBJ2-7
v_call: TRBV9
cdr3_nt: TGTGCCAGCAGCTTTGATGAGGGCTACGAGCAGTACTTC
cdr3_aa: CASSFDEGYEQYF

d_call: NA
clone_size: NA
j_call: TRBJ2-7
v_call: TRBV4-3
cdr3_nt: TGCGCCAGCAGCCAAGATCGGATCTCCTACGAGCAGTACTTC
cdr3_aa: CASSQDRISYEQYF

d_call: NA
clone_size: NA
j_call: TRBJ1-4
v_call: TRBV12-3/TRBV12-4
cdr3_nt: TGTGCCAGCAGTTTAATAGGCAGGGATGAAAAACTGTTTTTT
cdr3_aa: CASSLIGRDEKLFF

d_call: TRBD2
clone_size: NA
j_call: TRBJ2-1
v_call: TRBV7-2
cdr3_nt: TGTGCCAGCAGCTTAGTCGAGCGGGATGGCAATGAGCAGTTCTTC
cdr3_aa: CASSLVERDGNEQFF

d_call: NA
clone_size: many
j_call: TRBJ2-3
v_call: TRBV3-1
cdr3_nt: TGTGCTAGCAGCCAAGGCACAGATACGCAGTATTTT
cdr3_aa: CASSQGTDTQYF

d_call: NA
clone_size: NA
j_call: TRBJ1-5
v_call: TRBV4-2
cdr3_nt: TGTGCCAGCAGCCGATATGGGACGGATAGCAATCAGCCCCAGCATTTT
cdr3_aa: CASSRYGTDSNQPQHF

d_call: NA
clone_size: NA
j_call: TRBJ1-3
v_call: TRBV28
cdr3_nt: TGTGCCACCCGACCACCCAGGAGGCGGGACACCATATATTTT
cdr3_aa: CATRPPRRRDTIYF

d_call: NA
clone_size: few
j_call: TRBJ2-7
v_call: TRBV6-1
cdr3_nt: TGTGCCAGCAGTGATTTTGGTTCCTACGAGCAGTACTTC
cdr3_aa: CASSDFGSYEQYF

d_call: NA
clone_size: few
j_call: TRBJ1-2
v_call: TRBV5-6
cdr3_nt: TGTGCCAGCAGCTTGGCCCCGGGGGCCCCGGCCAACTATGGCTACACCTTC
cdr3_aa: CASSLAPGAPANYGYTF

d_call: NA
clone_size: many
j_call: TRBJ2-7
v_call: TRBV3-1
cdr3_nt: TGTGCCAGCAGCCAAGAAGGGTACGAGCAGTACTTC
cdr3_aa: CASSQEGYEQYF

d_call: NA
clone_size: NA
j_call: TRBJ2-3
v_call: TRBV9
cdr3_nt: TGTGCCAGCAGCGTAGAATTGGTAGCGGAAGATACGCAGTATTTT
cdr3_aa: CASSVELVAEDTQYF

d_call: NA
clone_size: NA
j_call: TRBJ2-3
v_call: TRBV5-1
cdr3_nt: TGCGCCAGCAGCTTGGAGCCGGTTTCAGATACGCAGTATTTT
cdr3_aa: CASSLEPVSDTQYF

d_call: NA
clone_size: NA
j_call: TRBJ1-1
v_call: TRBV20-1
cdr3_nt: TGCAGCAAAGTACCCAGGAACCGCACTGAAGCTTTCTTT
cdr3_aa: CSKVPRNRTEAFF

d_call: NA
clone_size: NA
j_call: TRBJ2-7
v_call: TRBV28
cdr3_nt: TGTGCCAGCAGTTCCCGGATCTTCTACGAGCAGTACTTC
cdr3_aa: CASSSRIFYEQYF

d_call: NA
clone_size: NA
j_call: TRBJ2-7
v_call: TRBV4-1
cdr3_nt: TGCGCCAGCAGCCAAGCCTGGGACGGATCTAACTACGAGCAGTACTTC
cdr3_aa: CASSQAWDGSNYEQYF

d_call: NA
clone_size: many
j_call: TRBJ1-1
v_call: TRBV7-2
cdr3_nt: TGTGCCAGCAGCCTCCATCAGAACACTGAAGCTTTCTTT
cdr3_aa: CASSLHQNTEAFF

d_call: NA
clone_size: NA
j_call: TRBJ2-7
v_call: TRBV7-9
cdr3_nt: TGTGCCAGTAGTGAACAACCCTCCTCCTACGAGCAGTACTTC
cdr3_aa: CASSEQPSSYEQYF

d_call: NA
clone_size: NA
j_call: TRBJ1-1
v_call: TRBV4-2
cdr3_nt: TGTGCCAGCAGCCAAGATGGGGGAGCTTTCTTT
cdr3_aa: CASSQDGGAFF

d_call: NA
clone_size: NA
j_call: TRBJ1-2
v_call: TRBV3-1
cdr3_nt: TGCGCCAGCAGCCAAGGGCACTCGCGGGGGCCTGGCTACACCTTC
cdr3_aa: CASSQGHSRGPGYTF

d_call: NA
clone_size: few
j_call: TRBJ2-1
v_call: TRBV27
cdr3_nt: TGTGCCAGCAGTTTTCCATCGGAGGGGGCGCAGTACAATGAGCAGTTCTTC
cdr3_aa: CASSFPSEGAQYNEQFF

d_call: NA
clone_size: many
j_call: TRBJ2-5
v_call: TRBV7-9
cdr3_nt: TGTGCCAGCAGCCCCAAATCCAAGACGCAAGAGACCCAGTACTTC
cdr3_aa: CASSPKSKTQETQYF

d_call: TRBD2
clone_size: NA
j_call: TRBJ2-4
v_call: TRBV9
cdr3_nt: TGTGCCAGCAGCGATTTTACCGGGACTAGCGGGAGGGCCTTAGCCAAAAACATTCAGTACTTC
cdr3_aa: CASSDFTGTSGRALAKNIQYF

d_call: NA
clone_size: few
j_call: TRBJ2-5
v_call: TRBV25-1
cdr3_nt: TGTGCCAGCACGTACGTGGGTATGCAGTACTTC
cdr3_aa: CASTYVGMQYF

d_call: TRBD1
clone_size: NA
j_call: TRBJ2-7
v_call: TRBV29-1
cdr3_nt: TGCAGCGCTGAGACAGGGGATTCCTACGAGCAGTACTTC
cdr3_aa: CSAETGDSYEQYF

d_call: NA
clone_size: NA
j_call: TRBJ1-1
v_call: TRBV3-1
cdr3_nt: TGTGCCAGCAGTCGCGTCGCGAACACTGAAGCTTTCTTT
cdr3_aa: CASSRVANTEAFF

d_call: NA
clone_size: NA
j_call: TRBJ2-3
v_call: TRBV6-6
cdr3_nt: TGTGCCAGCAGTTACTCCCAGGGAGGTTTGGCAGATACGCAGTATTTT
cdr3_aa: CASSYSQGGLADTQYF

d_call: NA
clone_size: few
j_call: TRBJ2-7
v_call: TRBV28
cdr3_nt: TGTGCCAGCAGTTCTAGCGCCTACGAGCAGTACTTC
cdr3_aa: CASSSSAYEQYF

d_call: NA
clone_size: many
j_call: TRBJ2-3
v_call: TRBV29-1
cdr3_nt: TGCAGCGCCGATTCGACAGGTCTGGCCACAGATACGCAGTATTTT
cdr3_aa: CSADSTGLATDTQYF

d_call: NA
clone_size: NA
j_call: TRBJ2-1
v_call: TRBV24-1
cdr3_nt: TGTGCCACCAGTGGGCGGGATGAGCAGTTCTTC
cdr3_aa: CATSGRDEQFF

d_call: TRBD2
clone_size: NA
j_call: TRBJ2-2
v_call: TRBV27
cdr3_nt: TGTGCCAGCAGCACACTAGCGGGATACACCGGGGAGCTGTTTTTT
cdr3_aa: CASSTLAGYTGELFF

d_call: TRBD1
clone_size: NA
j_call: TRBJ1-3
v_call: TRBV4-1
cdr3_nt: TGCGCCAGCAGCCTTGGGACAGCACGCTCTGGAAACACCATATATTTT
cdr3_aa: CASSLGTARSGNTIYF

d_call: NA
clone_size: few
j_call: TRBJ1-5
v_call: TRBV12-3/TRBV12-4
cdr3_nt: TGTGCCAGCAGCGGGAGCAGGGAAAAGGATGTATTGAGCAATCAGCCCCAGCATTTT
cdr3_aa: CASSGSREKDVLSNQPQHF

d_call: NA
clone_size: few
j_call: TRBJ2-5
v_call: TRBV4-2
cdr3_nt: TGTGCCAGCAGCCCGGACAGCGGAGAGACCCAGTATTTC
cdr3_aa: CASSPDSGETQYF

d_call: NA
clone_size: NA
j_call: TRBJ1-4
v_call: TRBV12-3/TRBV12-4
cdr3_nt: TGTGCCAGCAGCACTCCCCCGGGATCAGGGGAAAAACTGTTTTTT
cdr3_aa: CASSTPPGSGEKLFF